This T cell receptor (beta chain) was recorded in a study of T cell responses to AZD1222 COVID-19 vaccine. Study-wide points: Most donors were white British and more were female, and clonal diversity was possibly underestimated.

Repertoires were generated with immunoSEQ multiplex PCR, while TCRdb's copy carries only in-frame clones and drops some. The sample lists about 180,000 clones; around 91% were seen once. About this clone: Its antigen is not identified.

Per germline, CDR1 MNHEY and CDR2 SVGEGT. The CDR3 sequence is 14 residues long. Deletions cut 1 base from V and 2 bases from J, with 7 bases between. The material was peripheral blood, obtained on day 0 of AZD1222 vaccination. This TCR was recovered from an adult in good health. V is TRBV6-2 or TRBV6-3 and J is TRBJ2-3; maybe TRBD1 (5 bases). The CDR3 DNA reads TGTGCCAGCAGTTACTACAGGAACACAGATACGCAGTATTTT. Translation: CASSYYRNTDTQYF.